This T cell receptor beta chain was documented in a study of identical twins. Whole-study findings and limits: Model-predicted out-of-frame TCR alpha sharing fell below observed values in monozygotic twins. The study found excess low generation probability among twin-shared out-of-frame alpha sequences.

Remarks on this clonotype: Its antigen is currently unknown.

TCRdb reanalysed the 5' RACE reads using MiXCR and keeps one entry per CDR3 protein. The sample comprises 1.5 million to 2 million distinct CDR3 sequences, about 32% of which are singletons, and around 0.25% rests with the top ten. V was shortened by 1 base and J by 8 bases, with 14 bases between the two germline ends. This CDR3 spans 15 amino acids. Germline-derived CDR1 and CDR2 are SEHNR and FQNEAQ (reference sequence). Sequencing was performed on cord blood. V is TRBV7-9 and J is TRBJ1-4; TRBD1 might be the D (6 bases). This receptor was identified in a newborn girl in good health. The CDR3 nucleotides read TGTGCCAGCAGCTTAGGGGGGCCCGGACGGGAAAAACTGTTTTTT. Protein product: CASSLGGPGREKLFF.